This T cell receptor (beta chain) came from a study of blood T cell dynamics during melanoma immunotherapy. Turning to the study itself: First-line therapy was either pembrolizumab or nivolumab with ipilimumab for metastatic melanoma.

This CDR3 region has 17 residues. Per the germline V gene, CDR1 is SGHDN and CDR2 is FVKESK. The J segment lost 4 bases and the V segment lost 2 bases, leaving 8 bases of the junction unmatched. This table comes from immunoSEQ multiplex PCR, and its TCRdb copy is limited to in-frame clones, with some not included. The table includes 15,000 to 20,000 clones, more than 85% detected once. This clone was counted only a few times. Time point given: pre-treatment baseline. The V gene is TRBV14, the J gene TRBJ1-3; 10 nucleotides line up with TRBD1. The sample was blood, taken from a patient treated with checkpoint blockade. This sequence originates from a human donor with melanoma. CDR3 protein: CASSQPGTGVGGNTIYF. CDR3 coding DNA: TGTGCCAGCAGCCAACCCGGGACAGGGGTCGGCGGAAACACCATATATTTT. The variable domain in full, completed from reference TRBV14 and TRBJ1-3, reads EAGVTQFPSHSVIEKGQTVTLRCDPISGHDNLYWYRRVMGKEIKFLLHFVKESKQDESGMPNNRFLAERTGGTYSTLKVQPAELEDSGVYFCASSQPGTGVGGNTIYFGEGSWLTVV.